The source of this TCR beta chain is a study of shared clonotypes between healthy human individuals. Background on the study: A couple of female and a few male donors aged 18 to 49 were enrolled.

Sequencing was performed with immunoSEQ multiplex PCR; in TCRdb, only in-frame clones are kept and a portion is missing. The sample lists some 800,000 clones; over 90% were seen once. Naive CD8 cells comprised CD45RO-negative, CCR7-positively selected cells, excluding terminally differentiated effector memory CD45RA+ cells. The CDR3 is made up of 15 amino acids. In germline, CDR1 is SGDLS, CDR2 YYNGEE. Trimming removed 0 bases at V and 2 bases at J, with 10 bases between. This TCR was recovered from a young man in good health. The gene calls are TRBV9 and TRBJ2-3; D unresolved. Input material: naive CD8+ T cells sorted from blood. The CDR3 sequence is CASSVDGDPTDTQYF. CDR3 bases: TGTGCCAGCAGCGTAGATGGAGATCCCACAGATACGCAGTATTTT.